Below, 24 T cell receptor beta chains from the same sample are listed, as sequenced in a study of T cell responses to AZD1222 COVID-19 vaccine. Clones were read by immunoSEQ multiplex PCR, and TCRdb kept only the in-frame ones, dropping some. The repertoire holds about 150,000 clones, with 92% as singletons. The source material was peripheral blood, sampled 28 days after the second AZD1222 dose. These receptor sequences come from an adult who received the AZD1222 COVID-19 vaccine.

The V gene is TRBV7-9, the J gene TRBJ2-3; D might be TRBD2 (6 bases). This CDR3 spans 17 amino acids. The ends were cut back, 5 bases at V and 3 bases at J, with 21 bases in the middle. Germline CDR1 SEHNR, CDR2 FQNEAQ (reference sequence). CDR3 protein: CASSPGKGWAGTDTQYF. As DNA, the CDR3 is TGTGCCAGCAGCCCTGGAAAAGGGTGGGCGGGGACAGATACGCAGTATTTT.

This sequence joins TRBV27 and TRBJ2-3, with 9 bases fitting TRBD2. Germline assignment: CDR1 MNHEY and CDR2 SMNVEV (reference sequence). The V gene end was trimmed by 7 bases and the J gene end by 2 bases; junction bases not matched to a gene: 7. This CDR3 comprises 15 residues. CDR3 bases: TGTGCCAGCACAACTAGCGGGTTGGTCACAGATACGCAGTATTTT. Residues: CASTTSGLVTDTQYF.

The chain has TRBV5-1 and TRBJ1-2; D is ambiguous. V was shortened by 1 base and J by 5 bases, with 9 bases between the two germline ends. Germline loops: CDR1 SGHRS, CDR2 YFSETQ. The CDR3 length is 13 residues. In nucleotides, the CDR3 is TGCGCCAGCAGCTTGTCTTTGGAATATGGCTACACCTTC. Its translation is CASSLSLEYGYTF.

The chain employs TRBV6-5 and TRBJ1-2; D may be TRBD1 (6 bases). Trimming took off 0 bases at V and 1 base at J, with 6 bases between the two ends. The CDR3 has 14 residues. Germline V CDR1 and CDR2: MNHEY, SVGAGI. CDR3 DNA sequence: TGTGCCAGCAGTTACTCAGGGGGTAACTATGGCTACACCTTC. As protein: CASSYSGGNYGYTF.

The CDR3, as DNA: TGTGCCAGCAGCCCCCCGGGACAGGGGACAGATACGCAGTATTTT. As protein: CASSPPGQGTDTQYF. The chain combines TRBV5-4 with TRBJ2-3; 10 bases agree with TRBD1. V trimming: 4 bases; J trimming: 3 bases; junction bases outside the gene matches: 5. The CDR3 consists of 15 residues. Germline V CDR1 and CDR2: SGHNT, YYREEE (reference sequence).

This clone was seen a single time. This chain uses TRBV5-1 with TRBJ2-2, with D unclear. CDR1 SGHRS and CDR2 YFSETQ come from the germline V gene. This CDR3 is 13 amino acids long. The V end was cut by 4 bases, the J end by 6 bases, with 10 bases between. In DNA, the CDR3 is TGCGCCAGCAGCCTCCCACAAGCCGGGGAGCTGTTTTTT. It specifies CASSLPQAGELFF.

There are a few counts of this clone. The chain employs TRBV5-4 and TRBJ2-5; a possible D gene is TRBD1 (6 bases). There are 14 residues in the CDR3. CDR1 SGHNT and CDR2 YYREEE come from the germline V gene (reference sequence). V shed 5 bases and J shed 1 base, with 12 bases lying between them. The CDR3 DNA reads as TGTGCCAGCAGTCAAGGGGGAACCCAAGAGACCCAGTACTTC. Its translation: CASSQGGTQETQYF.

CDR3 amino acids: CASNLRHDSNQPQHF. The CDR3 coding sequence is TGTGCCAGCAACCTAAGACACGACAGCAATCAGCCCCAGCATTTT. V is TRBV27 and J is TRBJ1-5; no clear D gene. The ends were cut back, 7 bases at V and 1 base at J, with 14 bases in the middle. CDR1 and CDR2 from the germline V gene are MNHEY and SMNVEV (reference sequence). The CDR3 loop spans 15 amino acids.

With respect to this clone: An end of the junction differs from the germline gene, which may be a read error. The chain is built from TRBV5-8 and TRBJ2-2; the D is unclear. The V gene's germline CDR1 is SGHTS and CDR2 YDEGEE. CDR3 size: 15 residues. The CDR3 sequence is CASSSLGIGTGELFF. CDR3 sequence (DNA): TGTGCCAGTAGCTCCTTAGGGATCGGCACCGGGGAGCTGTTTTTT.

CDR3 sequence (DNA): TGTGCCAGTAGTATTTCAGGGAACACTGAAGCTTTCTTT. Translating gives CASSISGNTEAFF. V usage is TRBV19 and J usage is TRBJ1-1, with unresolved D. The CDR3 runs to 13 residues. Germline CDR1 is LNHDA and CDR2 is SQIVND (reference sequence). V was clipped by 3 bases and J by 1 base, with 6 bases between them.

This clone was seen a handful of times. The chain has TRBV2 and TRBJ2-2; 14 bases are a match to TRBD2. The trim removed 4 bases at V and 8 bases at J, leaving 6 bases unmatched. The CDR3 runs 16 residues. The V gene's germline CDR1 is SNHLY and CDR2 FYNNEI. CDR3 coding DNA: TGTGCCAGCAGTGCGCCGACTAGCGGGAGGGCAGGGGAGCTGTTTTTT. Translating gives CASSAPTSGRAGELFF.

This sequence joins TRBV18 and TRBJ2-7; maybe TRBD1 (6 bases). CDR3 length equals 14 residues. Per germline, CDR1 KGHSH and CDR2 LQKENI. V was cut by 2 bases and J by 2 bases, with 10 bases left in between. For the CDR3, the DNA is TGTGCCAGCTCACCAGCGACAGGACCCTACGAGCAGTACTTC. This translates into CASSPATGPYEQYF.

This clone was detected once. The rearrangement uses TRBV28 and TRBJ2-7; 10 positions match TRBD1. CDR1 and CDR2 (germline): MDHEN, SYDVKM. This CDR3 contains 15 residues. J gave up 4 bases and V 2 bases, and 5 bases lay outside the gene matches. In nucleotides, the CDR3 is TGTGCCAGCAGTTTACCTGGACAGGGGGAATACGAGCAGTACTTC. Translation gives CASSLPGQGEYEQYF.

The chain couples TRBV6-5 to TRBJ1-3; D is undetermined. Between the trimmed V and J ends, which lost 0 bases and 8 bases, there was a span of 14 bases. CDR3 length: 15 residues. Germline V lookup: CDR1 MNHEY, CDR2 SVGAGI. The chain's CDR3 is CASSYSSRRLDTIYF. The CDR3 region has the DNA TGTGCCAGCAGTTACTCAAGCAGGAGGTTAGACACCATATATTTT.

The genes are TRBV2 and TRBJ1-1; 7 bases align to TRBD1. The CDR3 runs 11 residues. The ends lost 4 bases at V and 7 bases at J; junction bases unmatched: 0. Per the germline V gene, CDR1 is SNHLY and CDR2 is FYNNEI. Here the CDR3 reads CASSGQGEAFF. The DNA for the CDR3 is TGTGCCAGCAGTGGACAGGGTGAAGCTTTCTTT.

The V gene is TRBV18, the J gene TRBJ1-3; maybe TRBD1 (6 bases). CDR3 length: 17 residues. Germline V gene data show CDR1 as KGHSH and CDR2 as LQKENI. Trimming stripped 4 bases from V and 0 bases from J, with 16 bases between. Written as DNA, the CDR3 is TGTGCCAGCTCACGGTCCCGACCGGGGGCCTCTGGAAACACCATATATTTT. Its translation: CASSRSRPGASGNTIYF.

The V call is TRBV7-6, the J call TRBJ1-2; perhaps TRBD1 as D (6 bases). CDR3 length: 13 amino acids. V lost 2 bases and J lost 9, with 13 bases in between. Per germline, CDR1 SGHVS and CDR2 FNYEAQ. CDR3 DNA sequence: TGTGCCAGCAGCTTACTGGGGGGCGCGAGCTACACCTTC. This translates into CASSLLGGASYTF.

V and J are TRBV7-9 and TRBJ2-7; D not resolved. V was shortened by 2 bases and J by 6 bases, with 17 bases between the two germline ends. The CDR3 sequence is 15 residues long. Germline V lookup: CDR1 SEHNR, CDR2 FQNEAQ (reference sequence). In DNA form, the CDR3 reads TGTGCCAGCAGCTTACTAAGGGTCGCCCCCCGCGAGCAGTACTTC. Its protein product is CASSLLRVAPREQYF.

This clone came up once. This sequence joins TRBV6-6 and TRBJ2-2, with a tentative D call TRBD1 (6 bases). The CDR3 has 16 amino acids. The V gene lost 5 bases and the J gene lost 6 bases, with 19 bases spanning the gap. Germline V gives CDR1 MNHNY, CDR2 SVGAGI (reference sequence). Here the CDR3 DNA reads TGTGCCAGCAGTCAACTGCGCATACAGGGTCCCGGGGAGCTGTTTTTT. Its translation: CASSQLRIQGPGELFF.

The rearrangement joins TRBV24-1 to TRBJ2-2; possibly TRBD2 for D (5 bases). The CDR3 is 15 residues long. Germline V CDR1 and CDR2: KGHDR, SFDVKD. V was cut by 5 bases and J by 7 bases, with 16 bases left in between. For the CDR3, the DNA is TGTGCCACCAGTGGGGTAGGACTGACTGGCGGGGAGCTGTTTTTT. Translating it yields CATSGVGLTGGELFF.

CDR3 protein: CASSQEGQGNNSPLHF. For the CDR3, the DNA is TGTGCCAGCAGCCAAGAAGGCCAGGGCAATAATTCACCCCTCCACTTT. The chain carries TRBV3-1 (or the pseudogene TRBV3-2) and TRBJ1-6, with D tentatively TRBD1 (5 bases). The CDR3 spans 16 residues. V shed 0 bases and J shed 5 bases, with 11 bases lying between them. CDR1 LGHDT and CDR2 YNNKEL come from the germline V gene (reference sequence).

CDR3 residues: CASSIFPGQPQHF. In DNA form, the CDR3 reads TGTGCCAGCAGTATATTCCCGGGGCAGCCCCAGCATTTT. The V gene is TRBV6-5, the J gene TRBJ1-5; D is uncertain. The CDR3 is 13 residues long. Germline lookup yields CDR1 MNHEY and CDR2 SVGAGI. Trimming shortened V by 5 bases and J by 7 bases, and 12 bases separated the two germline ends.

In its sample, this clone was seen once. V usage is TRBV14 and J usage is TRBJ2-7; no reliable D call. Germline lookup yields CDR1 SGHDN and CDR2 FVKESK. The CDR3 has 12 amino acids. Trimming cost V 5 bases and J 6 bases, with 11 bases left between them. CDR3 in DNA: TGTGCCAGCAGCTCCCCGGGCCCCGAGCAGTACTTC. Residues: CASSSPGPEQYF.

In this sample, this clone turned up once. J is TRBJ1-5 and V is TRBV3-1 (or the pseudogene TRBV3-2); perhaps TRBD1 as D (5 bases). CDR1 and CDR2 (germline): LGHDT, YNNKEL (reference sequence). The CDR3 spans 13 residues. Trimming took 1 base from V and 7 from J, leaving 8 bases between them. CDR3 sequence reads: CASSQGRAQPQHF. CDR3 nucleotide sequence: TGTGCCAGCAGCCAAGGCAGGGCCCAGCCCCAGCATTTT.